These 24 T cell receptor beta chains share one sample of origin, sequenced in a study of blood T cell repertoires in COVID-19. Profiled with immunoSEQ multiplex PCR; TCRdb holds only in-frame clones, not every one. The sample lists 300,000 to 450,000 clones, roughly 86% occurring once. The specimen sequenced was PBMCs or T cells enriched from blood (not recorded which). The receptors stem from a man aged 35-49 years in a cohort exposed to, infected with or recovered from COVID-19 (not recorded which).

The chain combines TRBV15 with TRBJ1-5; possible D gene TRBD1, 6 bases. Germline V gene lookup returns CDR1 LNHNV and CDR2 YYDKDF (reference sequence). The length of the CDR3 is 15 residues. Trimming cost V 1 base and J 2 bases, with 9 bases left between them. In DNA, the CDR3 is TGTGCCACCAGCAGAGGCAGGGGACGCAATCAGCCCCAGCATTTT. Its protein product is CATSRGRGRNQPQHF. Full variable domain (rest looked up from reference TRBV15 and TRBJ1-5): DAMVIQNPRYQVTQFGKPVTLSCSQTLNHNVMYWYQQKSSQAPKLLFHYYDKDFNNEADTPDNFQSRRPNTSFCFLDIRSPGLGDTAMYLCATSRGRGRNQPQHFGDGTRLSIL.

This clone was seen more than once but under ten times. The chain joins TRBV16 to TRBJ2-2, with a possible D match to TRBD2 (6 bases). Germline lookup yields CDR1 KGHSY and CDR2 FQNENV. V was trimmed by 3 bases and J by 5 bases, leaving 10 bases between them. The CDR3 consists of 14 residues. CDR3 in amino acids: CASSQGGSTGELFF. The CDR3 coding sequence is TGTGCCAGCAGCCAGGGAGGAAGTACCGGGGAGCTGTTTTTT.

In this sample, this clone turned up a few times. This chain uses TRBV7-2 with TRBJ2-5, with TRBD2 identical over 10 bases. Germline CDR1 and CDR2: SGHTA and FQGNSA. V dropped 5 bases and J dropped 4; count of bases not matched to a gene: 7. This CDR3 is built from 15 residues. The CDR3 sequence: CASSPQRLAGETQYF. The CDR3 nucleotides read TGTGCCAGCAGCCCCCAGAGACTAGCGGGAGAGACCCAGTACTTC.

In this sample, this clone turned up a few times. The chain joins TRBV19 to TRBJ1-5, with 7 bases matching TRBD1. The CDR3 is made up of 15 amino acids. CDR1 is LNHDA, CDR2 SQIVND, per germline (reference sequence). V shed 5 bases and J 0 bases; nucleotides not matched to a gene: 4. CDR3 in DNA: TGTGCCAGTAGTGGGGGGACAGATAGCAATCAGCCCCAGCATTTT. This sequence encodes CASSGGTDSNQPQHF.

The gene calls are TRBV2 and TRBJ1-5, with 9 bases aligning to TRBD1. Germline V gene lookup returns CDR1 SNHLY and CDR2 FYNNEI. With 8 bases clipped from V and 5 bases from J, the junction kept 10 bases outside the gene matches. The length of the CDR3 is 15 residues. The CDR3 reads CASGQGWRGDQPQHF. The CDR3 DNA sequence: TGTGCCAGCGGACAGGGGTGGCGAGGTGATCAGCCCCAGCATTTT. The entire variable domain, with the rest obtained from reference TRBV2 and TRBJ1-5, is as follows: EPEVTQTPSHQVTQMGQEVILRCVPISNHLYFYWYRQILGQKVEFLVSFYNNEISEKSEIFDDQFSVERPDGSNFTLKIRSTKLEDSAMYFCASGQGWRGDQPQHFGDGTRLSIL.

The CDR3 is CASSLGSEMNTEAFF. DNA of the CDR3: TGTGCCAGCAGCTTAGGGTCAGAAATGAACACTGAAGCTTTCTTT. V is TRBV7-6 and J is TRBJ1-1; the D is unclear. Per germline, CDR1 SGHVS and CDR2 FNYEAQ. The ends were cut back, 1 base at V and 0 bases at J, with 9 bases in the middle. This CDR3 comprises 15 residues.

The chain employs TRBV5-4 and TRBJ2-3, with 10 bases lining up with TRBD2. J was trimmed by 6 bases and V by 4 bases; bases with no gene match: 8. Germline assignment: CDR1 SGHNT and CDR2 YYREEE (reference sequence). There are 15 residues in the CDR3. CDR3 region: CASSEGLAGVDTQYF. The CDR3 DNA follows: TGTGCCAGCAGCGAGGGGCTAGCGGGAGTGGATACGCAGTATTTT. The full variable domain, completed using reference TRBV5-4 and TRBJ2-3, is ETGVTQSPTHLIKTRGQQVTLRCSSQSGHNTVSWYQQALGQGPQFIFQYYREEENGRGNFPPRFSGLQFPNYSSELNVNALELDDSALYLCASSEGLAGVDTQYFGPGTRLTVL.

A single count supports this clone. The chain couples TRBV2 to TRBJ1-1; D unclear. Between the trimmed V and J ends, which lost 5 bases and 3 bases, there was a span of 7 bases. The CDR3 covers 12 residues. Germline V gene data show CDR1 as SNHLY and CDR2 as FYNNEI. The DNA of the CDR3 is TGTGCCAGCAGTACCGGGTACACTGAAGCTTTCTTT. This sequence encodes CASSTGYTEAFF.

The V and J genes are TRBV28 and TRBJ2-1; 7 bases map to TRBD2. The V and J ends lost 5 bases and 10 bases, in that order; junction bases with no gene match: 8. CDR1 and CDR2 (germline): MDHEN, SYDVKM. The CDR3 length is 13 residues. The DNA for the CDR3 is TGTGCCAGCAGTCGCCGACTAGCCGGGGAGCAGTTCTTC. Protein: CASSRRLAGEQFF.

This clone was picked up one time. CDR3 protein: CAEPRNYNSPLHF. The DNA for the CDR3 is TGTGCCGAACCCAGAAACTATAATTCACCCCTCCACTTT. The V call is TRBV12-3 or TRBV12-4, the J call TRBJ1-6; D ambiguous. Trimming cost V 11 bases and J 3 bases, with 11 bases left between them. This CDR3 is built from 13 residues.

Only one count was recorded for this clone. This chain connects TRBV7-9 to TRBJ1-6; no clear D gene. Trimming took off 6 bases at V and 6 bases at J, with 15 bases between the two ends. This CDR3 is 15 amino acids long. From germline, CDR1 is SEHNR and CDR2 FQNEAQ (reference sequence). CDR3 protein: CASSSDSLSNSPLHF. CDR3 DNA: TGTGCCAGCAGTTCTGACTCTCTTAGTAATTCACCCCTCCACTTT.

For the CDR3, the DNA is TGTGCCAGCAGTCCGGCGGGTTATGGCTACACCTTC. Translated: CASSPAGYGYTF. The chain combines TRBV28 with TRBJ1-2; D gene ambiguous. Germline values: CDR1 MDHEN, CDR2 SYDVKM. The ends were cut back, 5 bases at V and 5 bases at J, with 9 bases in the middle. This CDR3 is built from 12 residues.

The chain links TRBV15 to TRBJ2-1; TRBD2 matches 7 bases. CDR3 length equals 17 residues. V was pared by 0 bases and J by 4 bases, with 9 bases of the junction left unmatched. Germline V gives CDR1 LNHNV, CDR2 YYDKDF (reference sequence). CDR3 in amino acids: CATSRDRGAGWYNEQFF. Written as DNA, the CDR3 is TGTGCCACCAGCAGAGATCGGGGAGCGGGATGGTACAATGAGCAGTTCTTC. The variable domain in full, completed from reference TRBV15 and TRBJ2-1, reads DAMVIQNPRYQVTQFGKPVTLSCSQTLNHNVMYWYQQKSSQAPKLLFHYYDKDFNNEADTPDNFQSRRPNTSFCFLDIRSPGLGDTAMYLCATSRDRGAGWYNEQFFGPGTRLTVL.

This sequence joins TRBV19 and TRBJ2-2; maybe TRBD1 (6 bases). V gave up 5 bases and J gave up 0 bases, with 10 bases separating them. CDR1 is LNHDA, CDR2 SQIVND, per germline (reference sequence). This CDR3 contains 15 residues. CDR3 protein: CASSGRTANTGELFF. Here the CDR3 DNA reads TGTGCCAGTAGTGGAAGGACAGCGAACACCGGGGAGCTGTTTTTT.

The chain recombines TRBV28 with TRBJ1-4; TRBD1 matches 7 bases. CDR1 MDHEN and CDR2 SYDVKM come from the germline V gene. J was trimmed by 7 bases and V by 7 bases; bases with no gene match: 12. There are 15 residues in the CDR3. This CDR3 is CASNRPGTEGEKLFF. CDR3 DNA sequence: TGTGCCAGCAACAGACCCGGGACAGAGGGTGAAAAACTGTTTTTT.

The rearrangement joins TRBV3-1 (or the pseudogene TRBV3-2) to TRBJ1-1; D possibly corresponds to TRBD1 (5 bases). Trimming left V 5 bases short and J 11 bases short, with 15 bases between. The CDR3 extends over 12 amino acids. Per germline, CDR1 LGHDT and CDR2 YNNKEL (reference sequence). The CDR3 nucleotides read TGTGCCAGCAGCTCTACAGGAAAGCAGGCTTTCTTT. Translation: CASSSTGKQAFF.

The rearrangement joins TRBV28 to TRBJ1-5; D not resolved. CDR1 and CDR2 from the germline V gene are MDHEN and SYDVKM. V lost 6 bases, J lost 4 bases, and 10 bases lay in between. This CDR3 contains 13 residues. DNA for the CDR3: TGTGCCAGCAGCCACCTGGCTAATCAGCCCCAGCATTTT. Amino acids: CASSHLANQPQHF.

This clone was seen once. The chain uses TRBV30 and TRBJ2-1, with 9 bases fitting TRBD2. Unmatched junction bases numbered 4, after V lost 8 bases and J lost 2 bases. CDR1 is GTSNPN and CDR2 is SVGIG in the germline V gene (reference sequence). This CDR3 region has 13 residues. CDR3 sequence: CATTSGAYNEQFF. The CDR3 DNA is TGTGCCACGACTAGCGGAGCCTACAATGAGCAGTTCTTC. Based on the CDR3 plus reference TRBV30 and TRBJ2-1, the full variable domain is SQTIHQWPATLVQPVGSPLSLECTVEGTSNPNLYWYRQAAGRGLQLLFYSVGIGQISSEVPQNLSASRPQDRQFILSSKKLLLSDSGFYLCATTSGAYNEQFFGPGTRLTVL.

The chain combines TRBV6-4 with TRBJ2-1; tentatively, D is TRBD1 (5 bases). The CDR3 runs 15 residues. V was pared by 4 bases and J by 0 bases, with 10 bases between. Germline V gene data show CDR1 as MRHNA and CDR2 as SNTAGT. The CDR3 spells CASSVGARSYNEQFF. For the CDR3, the DNA is TGTGCCAGCAGTGTTGGGGCCCGCTCCTACAATGAGCAGTTCTTC.

V and J are TRBV27 and TRBJ2-2; 10 bases line up with TRBD1. The germline CDR1 and CDR2 sequences are MNHEY and SMNVEV (reference sequence). V shed 4 bases, J shed 6 bases, and the junction held 5 bases outside the gene matches. This CDR3 region has 15 residues. The CDR3 DNA reads TGTGCCAGCAGTTCGGGACAGGGGTTCGCCGGGGAGCTGTTTTTT. This gives the protein CASSSGQGFAGELFF.

Only one count was recorded for this clone. The V call is TRBV7-2, the J call TRBJ1-5; TRBD1 aligns across 9 bases. The CDR3 runs 16 residues. V shed 3 bases, J shed 0 bases, and the junction held 3 bases outside the gene matches. CDR1 and CDR2 from the germline V gene are SGHTA and FQGNSA. DNA of the CDR3: TGTGCCAGCAGCTTGGCGACAGGGGGTAGCAATCAGCCCCAGCATTTT. Translation: CASSLATGGSNQPQHF.

The chain has TRBV7-9 and TRBJ2-7; TRBD1 agrees at 8 bases. The CDR3 extends over 14 amino acids. Looked up from germline, CDR1 is SEHNR and CDR2 is FQNEAQ (reference sequence). V lost 6 bases and J lost 2; bases outside the gene matches: 6. CDR3 amino acids: CASSADRGTYEQYF. The CDR3 DNA follows: TGTGCCAGCAGTGCTGACAGGGGTACCTACGAGCAGTACTTC.

This clone turned up a few times. Different DNA sequences within this sample yield the same CDR3. J is TRBJ1-1 and V is TRBV9; 7 bases are a match to TRBD1. This CDR3 has 15 residues. Germline CDR1 is SGDLS and CDR2 is YYNGEE. V shed 0 bases, J shed 1 base, and the junction held 3 bases outside the gene matches. DNA of the CDR3: TGTGCCAGCAGCGTAGGCGGGACAGAGAACACTGAAGCTTTCTTT. This codes for CASSVGGTENTEAFF.

In regard to this clone: Additional DNA sequences in this sample encode the identical CDR3. The chain recombines TRBV18 with TRBJ2-7, with a possible D match to TRBD2 (6 bases). The CDR3 has 12 amino acids. Trimming took 3 bases from V and 3 from J, leaving 6 bases between them. Per the germline V gene, CDR1 is KGHSH and CDR2 is LQKENI. DNA for the CDR3: TGTGCCAGCTCACCGGGAGGCTACGAGCAGTACTTC. Translated: CASSPGGYEQYF.